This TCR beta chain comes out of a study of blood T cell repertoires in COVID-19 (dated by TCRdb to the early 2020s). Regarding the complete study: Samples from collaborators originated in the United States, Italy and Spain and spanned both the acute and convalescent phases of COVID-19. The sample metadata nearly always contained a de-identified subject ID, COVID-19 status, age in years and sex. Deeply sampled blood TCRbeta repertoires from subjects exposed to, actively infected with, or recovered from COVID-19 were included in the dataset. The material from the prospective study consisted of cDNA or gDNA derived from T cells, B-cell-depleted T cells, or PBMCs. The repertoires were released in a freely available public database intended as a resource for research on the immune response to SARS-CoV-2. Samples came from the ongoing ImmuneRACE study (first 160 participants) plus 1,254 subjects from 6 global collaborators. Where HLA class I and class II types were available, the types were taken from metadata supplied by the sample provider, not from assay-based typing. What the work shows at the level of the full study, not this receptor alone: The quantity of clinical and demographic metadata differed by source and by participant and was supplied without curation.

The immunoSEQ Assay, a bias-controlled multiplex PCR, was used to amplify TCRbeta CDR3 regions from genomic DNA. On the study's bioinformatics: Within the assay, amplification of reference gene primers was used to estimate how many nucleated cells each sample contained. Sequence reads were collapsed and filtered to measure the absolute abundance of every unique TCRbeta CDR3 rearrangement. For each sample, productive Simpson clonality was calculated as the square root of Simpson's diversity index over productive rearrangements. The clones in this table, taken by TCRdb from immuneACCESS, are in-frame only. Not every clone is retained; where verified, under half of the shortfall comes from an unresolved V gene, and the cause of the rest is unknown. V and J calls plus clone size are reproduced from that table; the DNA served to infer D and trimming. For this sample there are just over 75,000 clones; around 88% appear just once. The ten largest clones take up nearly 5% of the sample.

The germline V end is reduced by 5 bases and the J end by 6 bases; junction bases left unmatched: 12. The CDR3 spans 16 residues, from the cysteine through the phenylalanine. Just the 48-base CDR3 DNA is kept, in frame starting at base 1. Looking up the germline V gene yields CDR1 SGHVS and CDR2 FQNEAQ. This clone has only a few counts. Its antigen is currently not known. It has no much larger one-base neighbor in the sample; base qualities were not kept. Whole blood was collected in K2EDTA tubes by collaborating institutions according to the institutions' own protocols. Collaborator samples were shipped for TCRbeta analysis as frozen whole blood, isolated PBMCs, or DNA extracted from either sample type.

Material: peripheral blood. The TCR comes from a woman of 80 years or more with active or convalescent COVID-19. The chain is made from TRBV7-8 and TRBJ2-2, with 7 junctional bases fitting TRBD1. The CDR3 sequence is CASSPRQGWRAGELFF. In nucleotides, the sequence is TGTGCCAGCAGCCCCCGACAGGGTTGGCGAGCCGGGGAGCTGTTTTTT.